One sample yielded the 14 T cell receptor beta chains listed below, sequenced in a study of CD8+ T cells in alopecia areata (dated by TCRdb to about 2018). The time point label on this specimen signifies: 20 to 30 weeks on oral tofacitinib. The treatment or condition label, as the study defines it: oral pan-JAK inhibitor, 5-10 mg twice daily. The method was the immunoSEQ multiplex PCR assay. RNA was extracted from all samples and reverse transcribed into cDNA as template for TCR sequencing. TCRdb carries this immuneACCESS record with in-frame sequences only. Its versions omit some clonotypes, under half of them owing to an unresolved V gene in the studies checked, with the rest unexplained. This sample has nearly 200,000 clones in its table, and nearly 60% of those were observed once. Jointly, the top ten make up about 5.1% of the sample. The sequenced sample was CD4+ T cells sorted from blood, obtained at week 24, from a patient treated with tofacitinib. These receptor sequences come from a human donor with alopecia areata.

The J gene is TRBJ1-1, the V gene TRBV6-5; D perhaps matches TRBD1 (5 bases). The germline V gene has CDR1 MNHEY and CDR2 SVGAGI. This CDR3 comprises 15 residues. With 0 bases removed from V and 1 base from J, the gap between germline ends came to 9 bases. CDR3 amino acids: CASSYSRGQNTEAFF. The CDR3 DNA is TGTGCCAGCAGTTACTCAAGAGGACAGAACACTGAAGCTTTCTTT.

This clone has only a few counts. The gene calls are TRBV9 and TRBJ1-2; weak D call: TRBD1 (5 bases). The CDR3 runs 15 residues. The germline V gene has CDR1 SGDLS and CDR2 YYNGEE. V was clipped by 7 bases and J by 4 bases, with 20 bases between them. The CDR3 reads CASSQQVIEGYGYTF. The CDR3 nucleotides read TGTGCCAGCTCCCAACAGGTTATCGAGGGCTATGGCTACACCTTC.

The V and J genes are TRBV4-2 and TRBJ1-2; D not certain. Germline CDR1 and CDR2: LGHNA and YNFKEQ. Trimming cost V 5 bases and J 0 bases, with 10 bases left between them. CDR3 size: 14 residues. Written as DNA, the CDR3 is TGTGCCAGCAGCTCGAGACATTCTAACTATGGCTACACCTTC. Amino acids: CASSSRHSNYGYTF.

This clone was observed once. This chain uses TRBV30 with TRBJ1-3; D might be TRBD1 (6 bases). From germline, CDR1 is GTSNPN and CDR2 SVGIG (reference sequence). The CDR3 runs 16 residues. V was clipped by 0 bases and J by 0 bases, with 12 bases between them. This chain's CDR3 is CAWSVRTVFSGNTIYF. CDR3 bases: TGTGCCTGGAGTGTTAGGACAGTGTTCTCTGGAAACACCATATATTTT.

The genes are TRBV28 and TRBJ2-3; D may be TRBD2 (5 bases). Trimming removed 6 bases at V and 6 bases at J, with 16 bases between. CDR1 and CDR2 (germline): MDHEN, SYDVKM. The CDR3 sequence is 14 residues long. DNA for the CDR3: TGTGCCAGCAGGAACCCCGGACTCGGGGATACGCAGTATTTT. Protein product: CASRNPGLGDTQYF.

The chain links TRBV28 to TRBJ1-1; D not certain. Trimming cost V 2 bases and J 8 bases, with 9 bases left between them. The CDR3 is 12 residues long. CDR1 MDHEN and CDR2 SYDVKM come from the germline V gene. In DNA form, the CDR3 reads TGTGCCAGCAGTTTAGGCGACGGGGAAGCTTTCTTT. Its protein is CASSLGDGEAFF.

This sequence joins TRBV4-2 and TRBJ1-5; the D is unclear. Trimming took off 3 bases at V and 0 bases at J, with 12 bases between the two ends. CDR1 and CDR2 from the germline V gene are LGHNA and YNFKEQ. The CDR3 is 16 amino acids. In DNA form, the CDR3 reads TGTGCCAGCAGCCATGGAGACATCCATAGCAATCAGCCCCAGCATTTT. It is translated as CASSHGDIHSNQPQHF.

V is TRBV30 and J is TRBJ1-5; unclear D gene. Trimming cost V 2 bases and J 6 bases, with 11 bases left between them. This CDR3 has 13 amino acids. Per germline, CDR1 GTSNPN and CDR2 SVGIG (reference sequence). The DNA for the CDR3 is TGTGCCTGGAGTCGGGGTCTGGGTCAGCCCCAGCATTTT. Translated: CAWSRGLGQPQHF.

This clone was seen more than once but under ten times. The chain uses TRBV4-3 and TRBJ2-1; D uncertain. The germline V gene encodes CDR1 LGHNA and CDR2 YSLEER. The CDR3 has 13 residues. Trimming took 3 bases from V and 15 from J, leaving 18 bases between them. The CDR3 spells CASSQIFDGRLFF. DNA of the CDR3: TGCGCCAGCAGCCAGATTTTTGACGGCCGTCTGTTCTTC.

The chain is built from TRBV5-6 and TRBJ2-4; a weak D match, TRBD2 (7 bases). This CDR3 comprises 16 residues. Germline CDR1 is SGHDT and CDR2 is YYEEEE. Trimming shortened V by 2 bases and J by 2 bases, and 14 bases separated the two germline ends. CDR3 coding DNA: TGTGCCAGCAGCTTCCCGGGGGGCGTGACCAAAAACATTCAGTACTTC. This codes for CASSFPGGVTKNIQYF. The whole variable domain, remainder taken from reference TRBV5-6 and TRBJ2-4, is DAGVTQSPTHLIKTRGQQVTLRCSPKSGHDTVSWYQQALGQGPQFIFQYYEEEERQRGNFPDRFSGHQFPNYSSELNVNALLLGDSALYLCASSFPGGVTKNIQYFGAGTRLSVL.

On this clone itself: Distinct nucleotide sequences in the sample also encode this CDR3. The chain links TRBV29-1 to TRBJ2-5, with 11 bases matching TRBD2. The germline V gene encodes CDR1 SQVTM and CDR2 ANQGSEA. The J segment lost 1 base and the V segment lost 3 bases, leaving 1 base of the junction unmatched. The CDR3 length is 14 residues. The CDR3 here is CSVDGTSGQETQYF. The CDR3, as DNA: TGCAGCGTTGACGGGACTAGCGGCCAAGAGACCCAGTACTTC.

This clone was found once. The chain has TRBV30 and TRBJ2-1, with TRBD2 matching 8 bases. CDR3 length equals 14 residues. The germline gives CDR1 GTSNPN, CDR2 SVGIG (reference sequence). Germline trimming cut 4 bases from V and 9 bases from J; bases unmatched to any gene: 11. This CDR3 is CAWTPGGGISEQFF. In DNA form, the CDR3 reads TGTGCCTGGACACCGGGCGGGGGGATCTCTGAGCAGTTCTTC.

The CDR3 reads CASSTGGQGAAYEQYF. CDR3 nucleotides: TGTGCCAGCAGTACGGGAGGACAGGGGGCTGCCTACGAGCAGTACTTC. This sequence joins TRBV5-4 and TRBJ2-7; TRBD1 matches at 11 bases. The CDR3 runs to 16 residues. In germline, CDR1 is SGHNT, CDR2 YYREEE (reference sequence). Unmatched junction bases numbered 9, after V lost 5 bases and J lost 2 bases.

The J gene is TRBJ1-1, the V gene TRBV27, with a possible D match to TRBD1 (6 bases). Looked up from germline, CDR1 is MNHEY and CDR2 is SMNVEV (reference sequence). V was pared by 6 bases and J by 4 bases, with 15 bases between. The length of the CDR3 is 14 residues. The CDR3 is CASSTNRVATEAFF. CDR3 coding DNA: TGTGCCAGCAGCACAAACAGGGTAGCCACTGAAGCTTTCTTT.